A selection of T cell receptor beta chains follows, all from one sample in a study of T cell responses to AZD1222 COVID-19 vaccine. The protocol was immunoSEQ multiplex PCR, while the TCRdb copy is restricted to in-frame clones and leaves out a portion. The sample records more than 85,000 clones, around 90% being singletons. The sequencing here drew on peripheral blood, taken on day 0 of AZD1222 vaccination. These receptors all come from an adult in good health. The CDR3 runs from the conserved cysteine through the conserved F or W. Fields, in order: J gene, D gene, clone size, V gene, CDR3 DNA, CDR3 protein. D genes are given only for firm matches. The size of a clone is reported for some rows only, either as once, few or many, or as a class for expanded clones.

j_gene: TRBJ1-6; d_gene: .; abundance: .; v_gene: TRBV5-8; CDR3nt: TGTGCCAGCAGCTTGGGAACGAATAATTCACCCCTCCACTTT; CDR3aa: CASSLGTNNSPLHF
j_gene: TRBJ1-2; d_gene: .; abundance: .; v_gene: TRBV5-4; CDR3nt: TGTGCCAGCAGCCCTGGACGGGGGGAGTATGGCTACACCTTC; CDR3aa: CASSPGRGEYGYTF
j_gene: TRBJ2-7; d_gene: .; abundance: .; v_gene: TRBV6-1; CDR3nt: TGTGCCAGCAGTGAACTGACGTCTTATGGCGAGCAGTACTTC; CDR3aa: CASSELTSYGEQYF
j_gene: TRBJ2-7; d_gene: .; abundance: .; v_gene: TRBV2; CDR3nt: TGTGCCAGCAGTGAAGCGAGGGACATCAACGAGCAGTACTTC; CDR3aa: CASSEARDINEQYF
j_gene: TRBJ1-2; d_gene: TRBD1; abundance: .; v_gene: TRBV19; CDR3nt: TGTGCCAGTAGTATCCTAGGGACAGGGAGGAACGATGGCTACACCTTC; CDR3aa: CASSILGTGRNDGYTF
j_gene: TRBJ2-3; d_gene: TRBD2; abundance: .; v_gene: TRBV7-9; CDR3nt: TGTGCCAGCAGCTTAGCTCTGGGACTAGCGGGGGCTTGGGATACGCAGTATTTT; CDR3aa: CASSLALGLAGAWDTQYF
j_gene: TRBJ1-4; d_gene: TRBD1; abundance: .; v_gene: TRBV19; CDR3nt: TGTGCCAGTAGTCCTCGGTGGAGACAGGGGAATGAAAAACTGTTTTTT; CDR3aa: CASSPRWRQGNEKLFF
j_gene: TRBJ1-2; d_gene: .; abundance: .; v_gene: TRBV20-1; CDR3nt: TGCAGTGCTAGAGTATCCTATGGCTACACCTTC; CDR3aa: CSARVSYGYTF
j_gene: TRBJ2-7; d_gene: TRBD1; abundance: .; v_gene: TRBV10-3; CDR3nt: TGTGCCATCAGCTCTGACAGGGGCGAATACGAGCAGTACTTC; CDR3aa: CAISSDRGEYEQYF
j_gene: TRBJ2-7; d_gene: TRBD1; abundance: few; v_gene: TRBV18; CDR3nt: TGTGCCAGCTCACCACCGGCAGGGGGCTTCTACGAGCAGTACTTC; CDR3aa: CASSPPAGGFYEQYF
j_gene: TRBJ2-7; d_gene: TRBD1; abundance: .; v_gene: TRBV28; CDR3nt: TGTGCCAGCAGTCCGACAGGGTCCACCGCCTACGAGCAGTACTTC; CDR3aa: CASSPTGSTAYEQYF
j_gene: TRBJ2-5; d_gene: TRBD1; abundance: .; v_gene: TRBV5-4; CDR3nt: TGTGCCAGCCGCAACAGGGGGCTACAAGAGACCCAGTACTTC; CDR3aa: CASRNRGLQETQYF
j_gene: TRBJ1-4; d_gene: .; abundance: .; v_gene: TRBV15; CDR3nt: TGTGCCACCAGCAGAGATAGCGGCACAGCAACTAATGAAAAACTGTTTTTT; CDR3aa: CATSRDSGTATNEKLFF
j_gene: TRBJ2-5; d_gene: .; abundance: .; v_gene: TRBV3-1/TRBV3-2; CDR3nt: TGTGCCAGCAGCCGACAGACTAAGGGGGGCTCGGAAGAGACCCAGTACTTC; CDR3aa: CASSRQTKGGSEETQYF
j_gene: TRBJ2-5; d_gene: .; abundance: .; v_gene: TRBV6-2/TRBV6-3; CDR3nt: TGTGCCAGCAGCCCTAGACAGGGACTCAAAGAGACCCAGTACTTC; CDR3aa: CASSPRQGLKETQYF
j_gene: TRBJ1-1; d_gene: .; abundance: .; v_gene: TRBV4-3; CDR3nt: TGCGCCAGCAGCCAAGATCAGGGGACTGATGCAGCTTTCTTT; CDR3aa: CASSQDQGTDAAFF
j_gene: TRBJ2-5; d_gene: .; abundance: .; v_gene: TRBV30; CDR3nt: TGTGCCTGGAGGGCAAATGTGGTGGAGACCCAGTACTTC; CDR3aa: CAWRANVVETQYF
j_gene: TRBJ1-1; d_gene: .; abundance: .; v_gene: TRBV5-4; CDR3nt: TGTGCCAGCAGCTTGGAACAGAGAGACACTGAAGCTTTCTTT; CDR3aa: CASSLEQRDTEAFF
j_gene: TRBJ2-5; d_gene: .; abundance: .; v_gene: TRBV5-6; CDR3nt: TGTGCCAGCAGCCCGACAACGAAAGAGACCCAGTACTTC; CDR3aa: CASSPTTKETQYF
j_gene: TRBJ1-1; d_gene: TRBD1; abundance: .; v_gene: TRBV14; CDR3nt: TGTGCCAGCAGCCAAAGACAAGGGACAGGGGGCAACGCTTTCTTT; CDR3aa: CASSQRQGTGGNAFF
j_gene: TRBJ2-2; d_gene: .; abundance: .; v_gene: TRBV11-2; CDR3nt: TGTGCCAGCAGCTTAGGGAGGGGGCGCAGGACCGGGGAGCTGTTTTTT; CDR3aa: CASSLGRGRRTGELFF
j_gene: TRBJ2-6; d_gene: TRBD1; abundance: .; v_gene: TRBV7-9; CDR3nt: TGTGCCAGCAGCCGACAGACAGGGGAATACTCTGGGGCCAACGTCCTGACTTTC; CDR3aa: CASSRQTGEYSGANVLTF
j_gene: TRBJ1-1; d_gene: .; abundance: .; v_gene: TRBV5-1; CDR3nt: TGCGCCAGCAGCGTGGGGAACACTGAAGCTTTCTTT; CDR3aa: CASSVGNTEAFF
j_gene: TRBJ1-2; d_gene: .; abundance: .; v_gene: TRBV29-1; CDR3nt: TGCAGCGTTCTGGTCCCAGGGGCCGGAGCGAACTATGGCTACACCTTC; CDR3aa: CSVLVPGAGANYGYTF